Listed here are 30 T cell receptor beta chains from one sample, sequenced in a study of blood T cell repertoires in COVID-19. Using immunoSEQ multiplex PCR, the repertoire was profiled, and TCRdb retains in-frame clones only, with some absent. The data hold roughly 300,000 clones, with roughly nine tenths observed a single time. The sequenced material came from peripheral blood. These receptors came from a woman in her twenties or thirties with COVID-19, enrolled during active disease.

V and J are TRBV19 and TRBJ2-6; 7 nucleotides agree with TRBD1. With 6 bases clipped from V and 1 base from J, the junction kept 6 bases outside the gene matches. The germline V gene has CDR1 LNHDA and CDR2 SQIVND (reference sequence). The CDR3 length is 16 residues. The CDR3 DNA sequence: TGTGCCAGTAGCGAGGAGACAGGGTCTGGGGCCAACGTCCTGACTTTC. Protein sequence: CASSEETGSGANVLTF.

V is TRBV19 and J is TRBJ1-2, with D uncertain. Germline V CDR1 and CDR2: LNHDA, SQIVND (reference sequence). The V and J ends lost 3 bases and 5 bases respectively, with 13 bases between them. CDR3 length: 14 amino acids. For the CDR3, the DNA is TGTGCCAGTAGTATTCAGACACCGTCGTATGGCTACACCTTC. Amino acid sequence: CASSIQTPSYGYTF.

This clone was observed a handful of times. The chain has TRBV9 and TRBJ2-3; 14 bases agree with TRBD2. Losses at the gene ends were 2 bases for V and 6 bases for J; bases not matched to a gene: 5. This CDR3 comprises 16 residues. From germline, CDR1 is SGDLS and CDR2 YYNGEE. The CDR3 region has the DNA TGTGCCAGCAGCGTGGGACTAGCGGGGGTGGGGGATACGCAGTATTTT. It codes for CASSVGLAGVGDTQYF.

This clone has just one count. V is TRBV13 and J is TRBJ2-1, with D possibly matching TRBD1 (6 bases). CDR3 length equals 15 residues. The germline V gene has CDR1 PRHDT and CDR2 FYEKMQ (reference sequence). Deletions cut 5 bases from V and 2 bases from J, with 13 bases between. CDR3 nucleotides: TGTGCCAGCAGCCAAGGACAGAGAGCCTACAATGAGCAGTTCTTC. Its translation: CASSQGQRAYNEQFF.

Here the CDR3 DNA reads TGTGCCAGCAGCTTACAGGGTTTACCTGAAGCTTTCTTT. As protein: CASSLQGLPEAFF. The rearrangement joins TRBV7-8 to TRBJ1-1; a possible D gene is TRBD1 (5 bases). Germline lookup yields CDR1 SGHVS and CDR2 FQNEAQ. The CDR3 is 13 amino acids. V dropped 2 bases and J dropped 6 bases, with 10 bases sitting between them.

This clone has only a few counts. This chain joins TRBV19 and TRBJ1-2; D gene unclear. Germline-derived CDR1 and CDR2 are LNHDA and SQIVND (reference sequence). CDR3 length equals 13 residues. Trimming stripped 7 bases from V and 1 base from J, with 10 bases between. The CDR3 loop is CASKDEGNYGYTF. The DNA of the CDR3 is TGTGCCAGTAAAGATGAGGGTAACTATGGCTACACCTTC.

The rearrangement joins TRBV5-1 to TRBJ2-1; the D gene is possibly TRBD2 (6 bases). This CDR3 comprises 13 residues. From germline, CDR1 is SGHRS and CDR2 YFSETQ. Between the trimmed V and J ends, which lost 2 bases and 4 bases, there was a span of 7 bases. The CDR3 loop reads CASSFAGYNEQFF. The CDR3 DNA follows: TGCGCCAGCAGCTTCGCGGGGTACAATGAGCAGTTCTTC.

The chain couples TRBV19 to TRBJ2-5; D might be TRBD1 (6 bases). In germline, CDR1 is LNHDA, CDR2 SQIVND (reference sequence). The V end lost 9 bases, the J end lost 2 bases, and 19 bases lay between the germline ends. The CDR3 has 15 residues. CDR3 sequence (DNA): TGTGCCAGCACAGCCACCGGGACACAACAAGAGACCCAGTACTTC. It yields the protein CASTATGTQQETQYF. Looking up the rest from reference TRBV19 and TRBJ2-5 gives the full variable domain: DGGITQSPKYLFRKEGQNVTLSCEQNLNHDAMYWYRQDPGQGLRLIYYSQIVNDFQKGDIAEGYSVSREKKESFPLTVTSAQKNPTAFYLCASTATGTQQETQYFGPGTRLLVL.

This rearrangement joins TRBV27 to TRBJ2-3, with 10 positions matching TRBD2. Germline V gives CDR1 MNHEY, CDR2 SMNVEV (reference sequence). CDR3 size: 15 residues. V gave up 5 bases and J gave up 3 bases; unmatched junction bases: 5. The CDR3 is CASSEGLAMTDTQYF. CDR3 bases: TGTGCCAGCAGTGAGGGACTAGCGATGACAGATACGCAGTATTTT.

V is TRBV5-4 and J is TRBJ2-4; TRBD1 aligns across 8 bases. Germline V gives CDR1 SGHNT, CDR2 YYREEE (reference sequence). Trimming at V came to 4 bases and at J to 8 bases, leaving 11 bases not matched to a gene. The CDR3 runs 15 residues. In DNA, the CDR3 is TGTGCCAGCAGCATACCCTCAGGGGGCTCGGACATTCAGTACTTC. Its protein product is CASSIPSGGSDIQYF.

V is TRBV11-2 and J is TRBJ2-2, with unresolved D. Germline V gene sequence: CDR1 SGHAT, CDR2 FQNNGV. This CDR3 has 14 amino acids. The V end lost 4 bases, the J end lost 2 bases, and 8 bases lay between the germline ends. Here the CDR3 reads CASSYLGNTGELFF. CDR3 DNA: TGTGCCAGCAGCTATCTAGGAAACACCGGGGAGCTGTTTTTT.

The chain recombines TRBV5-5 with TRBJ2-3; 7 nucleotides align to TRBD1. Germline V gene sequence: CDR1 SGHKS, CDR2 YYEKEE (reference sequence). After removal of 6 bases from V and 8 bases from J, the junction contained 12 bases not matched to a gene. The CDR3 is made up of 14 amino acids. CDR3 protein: CASTDRVGGGTQYF. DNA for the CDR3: TGTGCCAGCACCGACAGGGTCGGTGGCGGTACGCAGTATTTT.

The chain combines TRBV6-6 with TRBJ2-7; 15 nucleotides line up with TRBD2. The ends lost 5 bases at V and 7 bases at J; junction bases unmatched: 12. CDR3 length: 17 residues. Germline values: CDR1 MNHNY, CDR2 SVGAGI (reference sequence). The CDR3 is CASSRTSGGGQGKEQYF. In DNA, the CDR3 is TGTGCCAGCAGTCGGACTAGCGGGGGGGGTCAGGGTAAGGAGCAGTACTTC.

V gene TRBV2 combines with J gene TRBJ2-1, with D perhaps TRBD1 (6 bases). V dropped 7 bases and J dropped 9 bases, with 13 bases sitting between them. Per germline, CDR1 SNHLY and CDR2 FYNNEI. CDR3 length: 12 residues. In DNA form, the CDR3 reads TGTGCCAGCAATACACAGGGCTTTGAGCAGTTCTTC. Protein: CASNTQGFEQFF. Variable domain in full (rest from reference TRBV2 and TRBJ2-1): EPEVTQTPSHQVTQMGQEVILRCVPISNHLYFYWYRQILGQKVEFLVSFYNNEISEKSEIFDDQFSVERPDGSNFTLKIRSTKLEDSAMYFCASNTQGFEQFFGPGTRLTVL.

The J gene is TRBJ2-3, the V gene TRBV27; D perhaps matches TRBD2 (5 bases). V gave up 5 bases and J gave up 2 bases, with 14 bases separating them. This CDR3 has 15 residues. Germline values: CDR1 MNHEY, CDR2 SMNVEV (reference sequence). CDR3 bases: TGTGCCAGCAGTCTTCGAGGGCTCATCACAGATACGCAGTATTTT. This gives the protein CASSLRGLITDTQYF.

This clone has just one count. Here the CDR3 reads CASSLAAGQEYGYTF. The CDR3 DNA follows: TGTGCCAGCAGCTTAGCGGCCGGACAGGAGTATGGCTACACCTTC. The chain has TRBV7-8 and TRBJ1-2, with 7 bases matching TRBD1. CDR1 is SGHVS and CDR2 is FQNEAQ in the germline V gene. The V gene end was trimmed by 0 bases and the J gene end by 5 bases; junction bases not matched to a gene: 6. The CDR3 totals 15 residues.

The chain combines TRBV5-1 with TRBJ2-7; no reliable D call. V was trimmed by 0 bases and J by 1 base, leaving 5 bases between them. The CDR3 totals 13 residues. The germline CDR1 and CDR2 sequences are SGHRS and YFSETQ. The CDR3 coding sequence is TGCGCCAGCAGCTTGGCTCTTTCCTACGAGCAGTACTTC. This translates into CASSLALSYEQYF.

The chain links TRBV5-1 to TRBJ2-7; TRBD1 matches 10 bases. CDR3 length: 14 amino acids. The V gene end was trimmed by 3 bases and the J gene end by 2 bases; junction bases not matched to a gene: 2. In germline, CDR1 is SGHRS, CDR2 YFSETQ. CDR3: CASSSTGGPYEQYF. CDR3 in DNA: TGCGCCAGCAGCTCGACAGGGGGCCCCTACGAGCAGTACTTC.

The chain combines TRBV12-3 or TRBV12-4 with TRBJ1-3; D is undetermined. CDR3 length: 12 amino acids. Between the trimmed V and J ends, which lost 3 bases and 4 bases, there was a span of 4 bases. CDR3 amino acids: CASSFSGNTIYF. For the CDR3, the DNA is TGTGCCAGCAGTTTTTCGGGAAACACCATATATTTT.

CDR3 amino acids: CASFRLPGALRGYTF. The DNA of the CDR3 is TGCGCCAGCTTTCGCCTGCCAGGGGCGCTGAGAGGCTACACCTTC. The V and J genes are TRBV5-1 and TRBJ1-2; TRBD1 might be the D (6 bases). The CDR3 sequence is 15 residues long. Germline V gene data show CDR1 as SGHRS and CDR2 as YFSETQ. The V end lost 7 bases, the J end lost 8 bases, and 24 bases lay between the germline ends.

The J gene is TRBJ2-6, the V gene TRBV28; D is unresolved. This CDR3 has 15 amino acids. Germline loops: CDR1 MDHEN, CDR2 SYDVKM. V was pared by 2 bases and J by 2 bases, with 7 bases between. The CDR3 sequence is CASSLPRTGANVLTF. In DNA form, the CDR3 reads TGTGCCAGCAGTTTACCCAGGACTGGGGCCAACGTCCTGACTTTC. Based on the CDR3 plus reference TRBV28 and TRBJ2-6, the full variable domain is DVKVTQSSRYLVKRTGEKVFLECVQDMDHENMFWYRQDPGLGLRLIYFSYDVKMKEKGDIPEGYSVSREKKERFSLILESASTNQTSMYLCASSLPRTGANVLTFGAGSRLTVL.

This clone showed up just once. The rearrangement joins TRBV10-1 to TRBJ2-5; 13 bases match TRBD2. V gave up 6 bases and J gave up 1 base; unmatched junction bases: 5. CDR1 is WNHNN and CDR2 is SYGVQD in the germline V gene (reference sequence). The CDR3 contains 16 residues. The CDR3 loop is CASSPGLAGAQETQYF. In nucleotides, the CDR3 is TGCGCCAGCAGCCCCGGACTAGCGGGGGCCCAAGAGACCCAGTACTTC.

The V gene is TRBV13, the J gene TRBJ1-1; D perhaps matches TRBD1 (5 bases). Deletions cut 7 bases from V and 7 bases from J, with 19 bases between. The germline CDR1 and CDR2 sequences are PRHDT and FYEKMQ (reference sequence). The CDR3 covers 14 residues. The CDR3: CASNYRGGGIEAFF. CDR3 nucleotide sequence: TGTGCCAGCAACTATAGGGGCGGAGGGATTGAAGCTTTCTTT.

The CDR3 nucleotides are TGCGCCAGCAGCCAAGATTTCGGGGGGCGAGTAACTAATGAAAAACTGTTTTTT. It codes for CASSQDFGGRVTNEKLFF. V is TRBV4-1 and J is TRBJ1-4, with D possibly matching TRBD1 (6 bases). Looked up from germline, CDR1 is MGHRA and CDR2 is YSYEKL. This CDR3 is 18 amino acids long. The V gene lost 0 bases and the J gene lost 1 base, with 15 bases spanning the gap.

The CDR3 nucleotides are TGTGCCAGCAGCCCGGGACAGGGGCCTGCTTGGTATGGCTACACCTTC. It codes for CASSPGQGPAWYGYTF. The chain is built from TRBV14 and TRBJ1-2, with 10 bases lining up with TRBD1. The CDR3 runs 16 residues. In germline, CDR1 is SGHDN, CDR2 FVKESK. V shed 4 bases and J 5 bases; nucleotides not matched to a gene: 10.

CDR3 nucleotides: TGTGCCAGCAGTGTACGGGGGGAAGGGGGAGATGAAAAACTGTTTTTT. Protein: CASSVRGEGGDEKLFF. The chain carries TRBV28 and TRBJ1-4, with D tentatively TRBD1 (6 bases). The CDR3 runs to 16 residues. Trimming took 5 bases from V and 6 from J, leaving 19 bases between them. The germline V gene has CDR1 MDHEN and CDR2 SYDVKM. Variable domain in full (rest from reference TRBV28 and TRBJ1-4): DVKVTQSSRYLVKRTGEKVFLECVQDMDHENMFWYRQDPGLGLRLIYFSYDVKMKEKGDIPEGYSVSREKKERFSLILESASTNQTSMYLCASSVRGEGGDEKLFFGSGTQLSVL.

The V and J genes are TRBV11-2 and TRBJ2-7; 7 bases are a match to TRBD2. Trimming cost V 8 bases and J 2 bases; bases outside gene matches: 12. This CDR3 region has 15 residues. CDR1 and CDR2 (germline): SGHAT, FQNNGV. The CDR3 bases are TGTGCCAGCGGATTGGCGGGCGGGGGAGCCTACGAGCAGTACTTC. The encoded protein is CASGLAGGGAYEQYF.

CDR3 nucleotides: TGTGCCAGCAGCAAAGGGGAGGACGGCCGAACCCTCGGGGCCAACGTCCTGACTTTC. This gives the protein CASSKGEDGRTLGANVLTF. The rearrangement joins TRBV21-1 to TRBJ2-6; the D segment call TRBD2 is taken from the table without a DNA check. TRBV21-1 is noted as a pseudogene. CDR3 length: 19 amino acids.

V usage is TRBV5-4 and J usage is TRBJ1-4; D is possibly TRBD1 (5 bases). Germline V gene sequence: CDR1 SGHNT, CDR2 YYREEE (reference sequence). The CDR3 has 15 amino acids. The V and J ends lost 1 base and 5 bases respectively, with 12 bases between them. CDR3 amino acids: CASSLRSRGNEKLFF. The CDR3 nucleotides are TGTGCCAGCAGCTTGAGGAGTAGGGGAAATGAAAAACTGTTTTTT.

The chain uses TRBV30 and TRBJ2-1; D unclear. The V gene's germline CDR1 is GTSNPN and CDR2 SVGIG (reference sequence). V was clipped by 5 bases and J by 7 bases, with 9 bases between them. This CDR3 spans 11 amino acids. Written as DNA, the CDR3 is TGTGCCTGGGCACAGATAAATGAGCAGTTCTTC. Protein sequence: CAWAQINEQFF.